The source of this T cell receptor beta chain is a study of blood T cell repertoires in COVID-19. Produced via immunoSEQ multiplex PCR; TCRdb's table is partial and in-frame only. The sample gives 150,000 or so clones, about 80% of which show up once; 5% to 7% is in the top ten. CDR3 length: 17 residues. V was clipped by 3 bases and J by 4 bases; unmatched bases: 6. The V gene's germline CDR1 is SGHVS and CDR2 FNYEAQ. This chain joins TRBV7-6 and TRBJ2-3; 14 nucleotides align to TRBD2. The TCR comes from a woman between 50 and 59 years old who had recovered from COVID-19. The sample was PBMCs or T cells enriched from blood (not recorded which). In nucleotides, the CDR3 is TGTGCCAGCAGCTTGAGGACTAGCGGGGGGACGGCAGATACGCAGTATTTT. Amino acid sequence: CASSLRTSGGTADTQYF.